A selection of T cell receptor beta chains follows, all from one sample in a study of cytomegalovirus exposure and HLA in healthy donors. The repertoire was sequenced with immunoSEQ multiplex PCR; TCRdb's copy has only in-frame clones and lacks some. The table shows 85,000 to 100,000 clones, with around 64% occurring only once. Input material: PBMCs. Receptors originate from a human donor in good health. Both conserved end residues are part of each CDR3. Fields, in order: clone size, V gene, D gene, J gene, CDR3 DNA, CDR3 protein. The D gene is left open where the match is weak. The size of a clone is reported for some rows only, either as once, few or many, or as a class for expanded clones.

abundance: -
v_gene: TRBV5-1
d_gene: -
j_gene: TRBJ2-5
CDR3nt: TGCGCCAGCAGCTTGGTACCCGGGCAAGAGACCCAGTACTTC
CDR3aa: CASSLVPGQETQYF

abundance: once
v_gene: TRBV5-6
d_gene: -
j_gene: TRBJ2-5
CDR3nt: TGTGCCAGCAGCTCCTCACGGCGTTCTAGGGAGACCCAGTACTTC
CDR3aa: CASSSSRRSRETQYF

abundance: once
v_gene: TRBV11-3
d_gene: -
j_gene: TRBJ2-3
CDR3nt: TGTGCCAGCAGCTTAGGGGGCGCGACAGATACGCAGTATTTT
CDR3aa: CASSLGGATDTQYF

abundance: once
v_gene: TRBV18
d_gene: -
j_gene: TRBJ2-5
CDR3nt: TGTGCCAGCTCACCAACCCAGGACCAAGAGACCCAGTACTTC
CDR3aa: CASSPTQDQETQYF

abundance: -
v_gene: TRBV4-1
d_gene: TRBD2
j_gene: TRBJ2-7
CDR3nt: TGCGCCAGCAGCCCCACCGCGGGGGACTACTACGAGCAGTACTTC
CDR3aa: CASSPTAGDYYEQYF

abundance: -
v_gene: TRBV10-3
d_gene: -
j_gene: TRBJ2-7
CDR3nt: TGTGCCATCAGTGACCTTACGGGGGACGAGCAGTACTTC
CDR3aa: CAISDLTGDEQYF

abundance: -
v_gene: TRBV9
d_gene: TRBD2
j_gene: TRBJ2-5
CDR3nt: TGTGCCAGCAGCGTGGGGCCTAGCGGGGGGGGTAAAGAGACCCAGTACTTC
CDR3aa: CASSVGPSGGGKETQYF

abundance: -
v_gene: TRBV2
d_gene: -
j_gene: TRBJ1-6
CDR3nt: TGTGCCAGCAGTGGGGCCCGGGGGAATTCACCCCTCCACTTT
CDR3aa: CASSGARGNSPLHF

abundance: once
v_gene: TRBV2
d_gene: -
j_gene: TRBJ2-7
CDR3nt: TGTGCCACCAGGGGGGCCTCCTACGAGCAGTACTTC
CDR3aa: CATRGASYEQYF

abundance: few
v_gene: TRBV7-9
d_gene: -
j_gene: TRBJ1-6
CDR3nt: TGTGCCAGCAGCCGGGCTACAGGGAGCTCCTATAATTCACCCCTCCACTTT
CDR3aa: CASSRATGSSYNSPLHF

abundance: -
v_gene: TRBV14
d_gene: TRBD2
j_gene: TRBJ2-7
CDR3nt: TGTGCCAGCAGCCAAGGCCTAGCGGGGGAGCTGGGCGTTTACGAGCAGTACTTC
CDR3aa: CASSQGLAGELGVYEQYF

abundance: few
v_gene: TRBV4-3
d_gene: TRBD1
j_gene: TRBJ2-7
CDR3nt: TGCGCCAGCAGCCACTCCGGGACAGGGGCCTACGAGCAGTACTTC
CDR3aa: CASSHSGTGAYEQYF